This T cell receptor (beta chain) was retrieved from a study of Graves' ophthalmopathy and Graves' hyperthyroidism. About the study: Peripheral blood (taken before any treatment) was collected at initial diagnosis. Study-wide points: Stable hyperthyroidism and ophthalmopathy were told apart by a 13-signature model, which achieved 85% to 90% sensitivity and around 77% specificity. Blood was where most expanded thyroid clonotypes above 0.001 frequency also turned up.

This clonotype showed up many times. Its antigen is still unknown. TCR beta CDR3 regions were amplified from RNA transcripts. First-round RT-PCR employed HTBI primers, with a second-round multiplex PCR after it. TCRdb re-derived calls from the multiplex PCR reads in MiXCR, one entry per CDR3 protein. This repertoire shows hundreds of thousands of distinct CDR3 sequences, approximately 21% found once; its top ten account for more than 5.5%. The source material was peripheral blood. The TCR originated in a woman aged 18-29 years with stable Graves' hyperthyroidism. Some clones in this sample may be carry-over from other donors' samples.

As DNA, the CDR3 is TGTGCTAGTGGTTCTTCTACTGGACTCATCGGCTCCTATGGCTACACCTTC. This codes for CASGSSTGLIGSYGYTF. This chain connects TRBV12-5 to TRBJ1-2; D remains ambiguous. Trimming pared 4 bases from V and 4 bases from J, leaving 22 bases between. Germline V gene lookup returns CDR1 LGHNT and CDR2 FRNRAP. The CDR3 length is 17 residues.